Here is one TCR beta chain with its context. The antigen remains undetermined. TCRdb reprocessed the 5' RACE reads with MiXCR, giving one entry per CDR3 protein. This sample has some 300,000 distinct CDR3 sequences, with more than 20% found just once. The germline V gene has CDR1 DFQATT and CDR2 SNEGSKA (reference sequence). CDR3 length: 14 amino acids. The V end was cut by 0 bases, the J end by 1 base, with 8 bases between. These data come from a study of CD8 T cells in ankylosing spondylitis. Study observations and caveats: A number of the motif variants had already been described in reactive arthritis synovial fluid and blood. In ankylosing spondylitis patients, matched synovial fluid reportedly showed significant enrichment of disease-linked clones.

Sequencing was carried out using blood, either unsorted or a sorted T cell fraction (not recorded which). The chain combines TRBV20-1 with TRBJ2-3, with unresolved D. This clonotype was obtained from a female donor with ankylosing spondylitis or in good health (not recorded which). CDR3 coding DNA: TGCAGTGCTAGAGATTCACTTGGCACAGATACGCAGTATTTT. Translating it yields CSARDSLGTDTQYF.